Included here is one TCR beta chain sequence, with context. The antigen remains unidentified. This sample stems from a study of glioma-infiltrating T cells after dendritic cell vaccination. At the level of the study: Dendritic cell vaccine was injected intradermally three times, biweekly. Study-level points and caveats: Higher pretreatment TIL content predicted longer progression-free time and survival.

CDR1 is SGHRS, CDR2 YFSETQ, per germline. Trimming cost V 2 bases and J 5 bases, with 12 bases left between them. The CDR3 is 14 residues long. Repertoires were generated with immunoSEQ multiplex PCR, while TCRdb's copy carries only in-frame clones and drops some. This table has 75,000 to 100,000 clones, approximately 80% appearing once. The rearrangement uses TRBV5-1 and TRBJ2-3; weak D call: TRBD1 (7 bases). Sequences were derived from blood, sampled before dendritic cell vaccination. This TCR derives from a human donor with glioblastoma. CDR3 sequence reads: CASSFGRGEDTQYF. CDR3 in DNA: TGCGCCAGCAGCTTTGGCAGGGGGGAAGATACGCAGTATTTT.